This TCR beta chain derives from a study of T cell responses to AZD1222 COVID-19 vaccine. Study outcomes and limitations: With dominance at 160-218 and 743-854, vaccine-associated CD4 TCRs spanned spike. Donors were chiefly white British, with a greater number of females, and clonal diversity was perhaps underestimated.

This table comes from immunoSEQ multiplex PCR, and its TCRdb copy is limited to in-frame clones, with some not included. Of 110,000 to 150,000 clones listed, 75% to 90% are singletons. Worth noting for this clone: Its specificity is not known.

Germline CDR1 and CDR2: SEHNR and FQNEAQ (reference sequence). This CDR3 is built from 12 residues. The V end was cut by 5 bases, the J end by 9 bases, with 11 bases between. The clonotype was recovered from an adult in good health. The gene calls are TRBV7-9 and TRBJ2-1; D is unresolved. The sample was peripheral blood, taken on day 0 of AZD1222 vaccination. CDR3 coding DNA: TGTGCCAGCAGCCCCCGCCCTGTTGAGCAGTTCTTC. The encoded protein is CASSPRPVEQFF.